Ten or more counts support the clone carrying this T cell receptor beta chain. Its antigen is undetermined. Arm-PCR of CDR3 regions with iRepertoire HTBI primers generated TCR beta libraries. MiXCR, run by TCRdb on the multiplex PCR reads, gives a single entry per CDR3 protein. The repertoire holds approximately 400,000 distinct CDR3 sequences, under 15% seen once, with over 15% in the top ten. This CDR3 is 13 amino acids long. The germline V gene has CDR1 SEHNR and CDR2 FQNEAQ (reference sequence). Trimming stripped 4 bases from V and 8 bases from J, with 14 bases between. Time point meaning: newly diagnosed GD, antithyroid drugs for less than 3 months. Scientists built the TCR library using RNA that was extracted from PBMCs. The data were obtained in a study of regulatory T cells in long-lasting Graves disease. Study conclusions and caveats: Under persistent disease, TRBV28, TRBJ1-2 and TRBJ2-5 were used preferentially. It was peripheral blood alone, not thyroid tissue, that was studied.

This same sample was also taken into another study, of T cells in Graves' hyperthyroidism and ophthalmopathy. That publication notes: The HTBI set primed first-round TCR CDR3 RT-PCR.

This chain connects TRBV7-9 to TRBJ1-1, with no clear D. Sequencing was performed on peripheral blood mononuclear cells (PBMCs), taken at new diagnosis, from a patient treated with antithyroid drugs. The sequence came from a woman in her 30s with Graves disease. In DNA, the CDR3 is TGTGCCAGCAGCTCAACCATCCCATCCGAAGCTTTCTTT. It specifies CASSSTIPSEAFF.